The entry that follows covers one TCR beta chain sequence. Antigen unknown. The CDR3 loop spans 15 amino acids. The sample is drawn from a study of T cells expressing NK-cell markers. The wider study: Just one sequenced donor of eight was HCMV-seronegative, while seven were seropositive. Study conclusions and caveats: Once again these clonotypes came out on top in the CD3+CD56-NKG2C+ fraction of a handful of donors. There remained a lack of clarity about HCMV specificity of expanded NKG2C+ T cell clones.

One entry per CDR3 protein, without DNA, is what TCRdb gives after re-calling the 5' RACE reads. The sample holds about 390,000 distinct CDR3 sequences. The sample consisted of blood T cells: a sorted CD56 or NKG2C T cell subset, CD4+ or CD8+ T cells, or bulk PBMC T cells (not recorded which). The rearrangement joins TRBV12-3 or TRBV12-4 to TRBJ2-7; TCRdb's D call of TRBD1 is untestable without DNA. The source of this sequence is a woman in her 50s in good health. CDR3 protein: CASSRGQGLTNEQYF.